Presented here are 18 T cell receptor beta chains from one specimen sequenced in a study of blood T cell repertoires in COVID-19 (dated by TCRdb to about 2020). Library preparation used the immunoSEQ multiplex PCR assay. TCRdb holds this immuneACCESS table with in-frame rearrangements only. Some clones are missing; in checked studies, unresolved V genes explain under half, and the rest has no known cause. The sample data list 400,000 or so clones, and around 90% of these were observed just once. The ten largest account for 0.65% to 1% of the sample. Sequencing was done on a sample of peripheral blood. These receptors came from a man in his late teens or twenties with COVID-19, enrolled during active disease.

The chain joins TRBV5-1 to TRBJ2-2; D remains ambiguous. Trimming cost V 0 bases and J 0 bases, with 9 bases left between them. The length of the CDR3 is 16 residues. The germline CDR1 and CDR2 sequences are SGHRS and YFSETQ. The CDR3 protein is CASSLDQVSNTGELFF. For the CDR3, the DNA is TGCGCCAGCAGCTTGGACCAGGTCTCGAACACCGGGGAGCTGTTTTTT.

This chain links TRBV7-2 with TRBJ2-3, with a possible D match to TRBD2 (5 bases). The germline V gene has CDR1 SGHTA and CDR2 FQGNSA. This CDR3 spans 13 amino acids. V was clipped by 1 base and J by 5 bases, with 7 bases between them. CDR3 DNA: TGTGCCAGCAGCTTAGTGACTAAAGATACGCAGTATTTT. It translates to CASSLVTKDTQYF.

This chain links TRBV4-2 with TRBJ2-1; D unclear. Germline CDR1 reads LGHNA; CDR2 reads YNFKEQ. V lost 0 bases to trimming and J lost 9 bases, with 6 bases between them. The CDR3 has 12 residues. The CDR3 DNA sequence: TGTGCCAGCAGCCAAGATAGAAGTGAGCAGTTCTTC. It encodes CASSQDRSEQFF.

The chain joins TRBV4-1 to TRBJ1-1, with TRBD1 identical over 7 bases. Per germline, CDR1 MGHRA and CDR2 YSYEKL. J lost 1 base, V lost 4 bases, and 3 bases had no gene match. This CDR3 comprises 14 residues. CDR3 sequence reads: CASSLNRGNTEAFF. CDR3 nucleotides: TGCGCCAGCAGCCTAAACAGGGGGAACACTGAAGCTTTCTTT.

In DNA, the CDR3 is TGCAGCGTTCGTGCGGGGGGGCCGGACGGGGAGCTGTTTTTT. It codes for CSVRAGGPDGELFF. V gene TRBV29-1 combines with J gene TRBJ2-2; 9 bases agree with TRBD2. The CDR3 has 14 amino acids. The trim removed 5 bases at V and 7 bases at J, leaving 8 bases unmatched. The germline V gene encodes CDR1 SQVTM and CDR2 ANQGSEA.

The chain combines TRBV6-5 with TRBJ1-5, with unresolved D. V was cut by 0 bases and J by 7 bases, with 7 bases left in between. CDR1 and CDR2 from the germline V gene are MNHEY and SVGAGI. The CDR3 consists of 13 residues. CDR3 region: CASSYSTGQPQHF. CDR3 in DNA: TGTGCCAGCAGTTACTCGACGGGGCAGCCCCAGCATTTT.

The chain carries TRBV11-1 and TRBJ1-1, with D tentatively TRBD1 (6 bases). This CDR3 has 15 amino acids. V lost 5 bases to trimming and J lost 4 bases, with 17 bases between them. CDR1 is SGHAT, CDR2 FQDESV, per germline (reference sequence). The CDR3 reads CASSPRSGAATEAFF. CDR3 DNA: TGTGCCAGCAGCCCACGCTCAGGGGCGGCCACTGAAGCTTTCTTT.

The chain has TRBV4-1 and TRBJ1-5; TRBD1 matches 12 bases. CDR3 size: 18 residues. J lost 0 bases, V lost 4 bases, and 7 bases had no gene match. Germline V CDR1 and CDR2: MGHRA, YSYEKL. Here the CDR3 DNA reads TGCGCCAGCAGCCCGGGACAGGGGGCGCCTACTAGCAATCAGCCCCAGCATTTT. Its protein is CASSPGQGAPTSNQPQHF.

V gene TRBV10-1 combines with J gene TRBJ2-2; weak D call: TRBD2 (5 bases). The ends were cut back, 3 bases at V and 7 bases at J, with 12 bases in the middle. The CDR3 sequence is 14 residues long. Germline assignment: CDR1 WNHNN and CDR2 SYGVQD (reference sequence). CDR3 DNA: TGCGCCAGCAGTGAAGAGGGTTTTAGCGGGGAGCTGTTTTTT. Translating gives CASSEEGFSGELFF.

In its sample, this clone was seen once. The V call is TRBV25-1, the J call TRBJ2-2; D gene unclear. The length of the CDR3 is 13 residues. The germline V and J ends were trimmed by 7 bases and 5 bases, with 11 bases remaining between them. From germline, CDR1 is MGHDK and CDR2 SYGVNS. CDR3 loop: CASTPTRTGELFF. In DNA form, the CDR3 reads TGTGCCAGCACCCCGACGCGGACCGGGGAGCTGTTTTTT.

The CDR3 loop reads CASSVRTGGTGELFF. CDR3 coding DNA: TGTGCCAGCAGTGTTCGGACAGGGGGCACCGGGGAGCTGTTTTTT. The chain uses TRBV2 and TRBJ2-2, with TRBD1 identical over 10 bases. Trimming removed 4 bases from V and 4 bases from J; junction bases left unmatched: 3. CDR3 length equals 15 residues. Per germline, CDR1 SNHLY and CDR2 FYNNEI.

J is TRBJ2-1 and V is TRBV24-1; 9 nucleotides align to TRBD2. Germline assignment: CDR1 KGHDR and CDR2 SFDVKD. This CDR3 has 15 amino acids. V lost 3 bases to trimming and J lost 9 bases; unmatched junction nucleotides: 8. The CDR3 nucleotides read TGTGCCACCAGTGATGCGCTAGCGGGATCCCGTGAGCAGTTCTTC. As protein: CATSDALAGSREQFF.

The rearrangement uses TRBV29-1 and TRBJ2-3; maybe TRBD2 (6 bases). V was shortened by 3 bases and J by 3 bases, with 10 bases between the two germline ends. CDR1 is SQVTM, CDR2 ANQGSEA, per germline. CDR3 length equals 13 residues. CDR3 residues: CSVDEGGTDTQYF. The CDR3 DNA reads TGCAGCGTTGATGAAGGAGGGACAGATACGCAGTATTTT.

The J gene is TRBJ2-1, the V gene TRBV5-6, with a tentative D call TRBD2 (5 bases). Trimming removed 1 base from V and 2 bases from J, with 10 bases in between. Germline V gene sequence: CDR1 SGHDT, CDR2 YYEEEE. The CDR3 has 15 amino acids. Here the CDR3 reads CASSLRGATYNEQFF. DNA of the CDR3: TGTGCCAGCAGCTTGCGGGGAGCCACCTACAATGAGCAGTTCTTC. Drawing the rest from reference TRBV5-6 and TRBJ2-1, the complete variable domain is DAGVTQSPTHLIKTRGQQVTLRCSPKSGHDTVSWYQQALGQGPQFIFQYYEEEERQRGNFPDRFSGHQFPNYSSELNVNALLLGDSALYLCASSLRGATYNEQFFGPGTRLTVL.

This sequence joins TRBV6-5 and TRBJ1-4, with 11 bases that match TRBD1. There are 15 residues in the CDR3. Germline CDR1 is MNHEY and CDR2 is SVGAGI. The V gene end was trimmed by 6 bases and the J gene end by 8 bases; junction bases not matched to a gene: 8. The CDR3 region is CASRTGGQGEEKLFF. CDR3 coding DNA: TGTGCCAGCAGAACCGGGGGACAGGGGGAAGAAAAACTGTTTTTT.

The DNA for the CDR3 is TGTGCCACCTCGGGGGTGCATAACGGTTCACCCCTCCACTTT. Translated, it gives CATSGVHNGSPLHF. The chain employs TRBV19 and TRBJ1-6, with a tentative D call TRBD1 (5 bases). The length of the CDR3 is 14 residues. In germline, CDR1 is LNHDA, CDR2 SQIVND (reference sequence). Trimming cost V 10 bases and J 9 bases, with 19 bases left between them.

The CDR3 DNA sequence: TGTGCCAGCAGCCAGCGGGGGACAGGGCCCTACGAGCAGTACTTC. This translates into CASSQRGTGPYEQYF. This sequence joins TRBV9 and TRBJ2-7, with a possible D match to TRBD1 (9 bases). V shed 4 bases and J shed 2 bases, with 16 bases lying between them. The CDR3 has 15 amino acids. Looked up from germline, CDR1 is SGDLS and CDR2 is YYNGEE.

The chain has TRBV29-1 and TRBJ2-2, with 11 bases lining up with TRBD2. Germline CDR1 is SQVTM and CDR2 is ANQGSEA. The CDR3 runs 15 residues. The V segment lost 1 base and the J segment 5 bases; nucleotides outside the gene matches: 3. CDR3 nucleotide sequence: TGCAGCGTTGAAGTCCTAGCGGGGGGAACCGGGGAGCTGTTTTTT. The encoded protein is CSVEVLAGGTGELFF.